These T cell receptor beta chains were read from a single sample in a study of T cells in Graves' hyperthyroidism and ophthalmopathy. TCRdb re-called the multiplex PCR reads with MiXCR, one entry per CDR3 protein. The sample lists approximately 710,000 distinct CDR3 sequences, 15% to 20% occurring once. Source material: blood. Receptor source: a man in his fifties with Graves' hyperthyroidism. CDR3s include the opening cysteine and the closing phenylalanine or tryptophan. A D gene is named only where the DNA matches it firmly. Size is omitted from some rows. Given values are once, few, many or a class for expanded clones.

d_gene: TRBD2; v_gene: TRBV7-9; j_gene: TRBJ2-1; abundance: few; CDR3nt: TGTGCCAGCAGCTCCGGTAGCGGGAGTAGGTACAATGAGCAGTTCTTC; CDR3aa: CASSSGSGSRYNEQFF
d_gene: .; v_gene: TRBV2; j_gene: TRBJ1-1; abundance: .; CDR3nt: TGTGCCAGCAAGGCAGGGACCTCTAACACTGAAGCTTTCTTT; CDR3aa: CASKAGTSNTEAFF
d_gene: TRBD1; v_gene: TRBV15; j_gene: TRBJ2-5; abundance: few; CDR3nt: TGTGCCACCAGCGGACAGGGGACAGAGACCCAGTACTTC; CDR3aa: CATSGQGTETQYF
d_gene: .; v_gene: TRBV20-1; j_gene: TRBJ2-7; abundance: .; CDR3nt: TGCAGTGCTAGATCACGGGGTTTGGTCTACGAGCAGTACTTC; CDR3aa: CSARSRGLVYEQYF
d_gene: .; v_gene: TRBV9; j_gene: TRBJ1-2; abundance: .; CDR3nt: TGTGCCAGCGGCCGGGGCGGGGGGTCCTATGGCTACACCTTC; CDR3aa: CASGRGGGSYGYTF
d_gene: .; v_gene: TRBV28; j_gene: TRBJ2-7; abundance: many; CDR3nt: TGTGCCAGCAGTTTAGGGACGCCCTCCTACGAGCAGTACTTC; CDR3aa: CASSLGTPSYEQYF
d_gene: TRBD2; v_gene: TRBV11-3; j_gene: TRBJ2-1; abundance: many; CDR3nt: TGTGCCAGCAGCTTAGGAGCGGGAGGGCCCAATGAGCAGTTCTTC; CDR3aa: CASSLGAGGPNEQFF
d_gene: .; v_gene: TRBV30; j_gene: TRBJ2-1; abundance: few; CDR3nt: TGTGCCTGGAGTGAGTCCCAAGTTGAGCAGTTCTTC; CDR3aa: CAWSESQVEQFF
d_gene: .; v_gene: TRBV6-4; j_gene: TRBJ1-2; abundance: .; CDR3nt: TGTGCCAGCAGTGACTCTCCCGTCGGACAGCCCTATGGCTACACCTTC; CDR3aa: CASSDSPVGQPYGYTF
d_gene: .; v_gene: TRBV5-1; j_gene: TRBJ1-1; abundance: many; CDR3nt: TGCGCCAGCAGCTTATTCGGAGGGAACACTGAAGCTTTCTTT; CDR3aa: CASSLFGGNTEAFF